This TCR beta chain was captured by sequencing in a study of cytomegalovirus exposure and HLA in healthy donors (dated by TCRdb to 2015 to 2018). Regarding the study in general: According to an earlier analysis of 550 to 700 of the donors, 200 million or so T cells yielded some 120 million unique TCR beta sequences and 250 to 350 Gb of sequence data. An early release that covered around 590 HLA-typed donors contained 250 to 350 gigabases of sequencing data and tens of millions of unique TCR sequences. Of the 300 to 500 genotyped donors, roughly 76% were placed in the genetic ancestry cluster associated with self-reported Caucasian donors. The study aimed to test whether signatures of past pathogen exposure could be identified by cataloging public T cell receptors. The study profiled the T cell repertoires of hundreds of subjects by immunosequencing and related them to cytomegalovirus serostatus. Besides the first cohort of approximately 670 subjects, a separate validation cohort made up of 120 different subjects was used. High-throughput TCR immunosequencing, statistical association of individual TCRs with disease status, and machine learning were combined to predict cytomegalovirus infection status. A later analysis re-analyzed previously published TCR beta repertoires from about 600 donors and added high-resolution HLA genotyping to study TCR occurrence patterns. The later analysis used no new phenotypic data to find candidate immune exposures, relying instead on TCR beta sequences and their occurrence across donors. An earlier analysis of 500 to 750 of the donors applied high-throughput TCR beta sequencing to assess whether each TCR beta V gene segment acted as functional or pseudogenic. Donor age, sex, ethnicity and CMV serostatus were compiled together with the repertoire data. In a later genetic analysis, genome-wide SNP genotypes for about three fifths of the roughly 670 donors were used, and that subset was treated as a discovery cohort. Every discovery cohort repertoire had been produced on one sequencing platform. Class I and class II HLA loci were covered by the typing at four-digit resolution. The number of donors typed differed by locus, with about 629-630 for A, B, C, DRB1 and DQB1, roughly 550 for DQA1, approximately 580 for DPA1, and some 440 for DPB1. Four or five DR-DQ haplotypes were handled as single units for association and clustering because linkage in the cohort was strong. Among roughly 400 genotyped donors of the cohort, an average of approximately 240,000 unique TCR beta nucleotide sequences was sequenced per donor, of which about 19% were non-productive.

Preparation of the library involved the immunoSEQ multiplex PCR assay. A mixture of 60 forward primers for TCR Vbeta segments and 13 reverse primers for TCR Jbeta segments was used in the multiplex PCR. The CDR3 region of rearranged TCR beta genes was amplified from genomic DNA with a multiplex PCR assay. The Illumina HiSeq System was used to sequence the amplified TCR beta libraries as 87-base-pair reads. The authors' pipeline ran thus. A later analysis tallied about 77 million unique TCR beta chains across the 700 or so repertoires, and around 9.9 million of those chains were shared by two or more donors. A nearest-neighbor algorithm error-corrected the raw reads and collapsed the reads into unique sequences, merging closely related sequences to remove PCR and sequencing errors. To assign V, D and J gene segments, CDR3 sequences were aligned to IMGT reference sequences. For a sequence to be retained, a match of at least six nucleotides was required to both a V gene segment and a J gene segment. A rearrangement counted as productive if the CDR3 had no stop codons and remained in frame with V and J, and every other rearrangement counted as non-productive. Following IMGT convention, CDR3 was defined as the stretch from the second conserved V-encoded cysteine to the conserved J-encoded phenylalanine. In an earlier analysis of roughly 610 of the donors, sequences lacking an unambiguous match to a single V gene segment were excluded. In an earlier analysis of a few hundred of the donors, V segments were called functional above 56.7% productive rearrangements and were called segregating when the between-donor standard deviation exceeded 5%. A statistical classification framework was built to diagnose cytomegalovirus status from the catalog of TCR beta chain sequences. In a later analysis, TCR nucleotide sequences were compared against IMGT/GENE-DB human TR gene sequences so that V and J genes could be assigned. A later analysis assigned CDR3 sequences and most-parsimonious VDJ recombination scenarios with the TCRdist pipeline. A later analysis defined each TCR beta chain by its CDR3 amino acid sequence plus V-gene family, and excluded reads lacking a unique V-gene family. As a way to deal with suspected cross-contamination and a sequencing artifact, a later analysis dropped hundreds of nucleotide sequences that were highly shared and had low generation probability. For each public chain, a later analysis derived a clonal expansion index from normalized ranks of inferred template counts within each repertoire. In a later analysis, generation probabilities were computed using a VDJ recombination model fitted to out-of-frame rearrangements, and the results were checked against IGoR. A later analysis scored TCR-TCR, TCR-HLA and TCR-CMV co-occurrence with hypergeometric tests, applying a repertoire-size bias correction to TCR pairs. A later analysis estimated false discovery rates by permuting HLA or CMV assignments 20 times. In a later analysis, co-occurring TCRs were grouped with DBSCAN, and TCRdist sequence similarity was added when clustering was performed within HLA-allele-positive subsets. Repertoires with fewer than 30,000 or more than 120,000 public chains, plus five repertoires with anomalous nucleotide sharing, were excluded from co-occurrence clustering. Held by TCRdb, this immuneACCESS table contains in-frame sequences only and omits some clones. Under half of the omission traces to an unresolved V gene where checked; the cause of the rest is unknown. The D gene and trimming were derived from the DNA, and the V and J assignments and clone size from that table. The table of this sample itemizes 70,000 to 75,000 clones. Over 3% of the sample is in the top ten clones.

In total, roughly 710 healthy bone marrow donors made up the cohort. Cohort members were all nominally healthy when sampled, although unrecorded immune exposures were likely present. The donor was CMV seropositive and was included in the group of 250 to 300 seropositive cohort members. A peripheral blood sample was provided by each donor, and peripheral blood mononuclear cells were used for TCR beta sequencing. Genomic DNA was extracted from the blood cell samples with the Qiagen DNeasy Blood Extraction Kit. About this clone: The clone's antigen remains unknown.

Overall study results and their limits: In a later analysis, some 17,000 TCR beta sequences were associated with specific HLA alleles at a false discovery rate of 0.05. A later genetic analysis reported fewer N-insertions in productive TCRs among donors in an Asian-associated ancestry cluster than the roughly 620-donor mean. Correlated functional status among segregating V segments might reflect linkage disequilibrium, but an unknown experimental factor could not be ruled out. In an earlier analysis of 587 of the donors, most TCR beta V segments were observed in productive rearrangements about 90% or about 30% of the time, broadly matching IMGT annotations. The study gave a list of under 200 TCR beta chains associated with cytomegalovirus. Presence/absence analyses assumed roughly uniform sequencing depth across donors, an assumption that may not hold. When HLA alleles, especially DR and DQ, strongly co-occurred, TCR associations were difficult to assign to individual alleles. Because HLA typing was unavailable for some donors at each locus, only the typed subset was used in association tests. In this cohort, only TCR beta chains were sequenced, and detectable features were limited by the absence of alpha or paired-chain data. In a later analysis, HLA-associated TCR beta chains showed more clonal expansion and lower generation probabilities than non-associated chains that were equally common. The sequencing pipeline was judged likely to have produced a cluster of highly shared sequence variants as a technical artifact. In a later genetic analysis, a missense DCLRE1C variant was associated with V-gene and J-gene trimming of TCR beta chains, and the association was replicated in an independent cohort. A later analysis reported that several top co-occurrence clusters appeared linked to parvovirus B19, influenza, CMV and Epstein-Barr virus. According to a later analysis, most CMV-associated TCR beta chains appeared to be HLA-restricted, and the HLA associations seemed to be driven largely by CMV exposure. The authors suggested that the approach could potentially be generalized to other disease states and immunological phenotypes. In both the original and validation cohorts, the classifier was reported to diagnose cytomegalovirus status with high specificity and sensitivity. Most TCR sequences were observed very rarely across donors, whereas some public TCRs were present in many individuals. A few of the identified cytomegalovirus-associated TCR beta chains were confirmed in vitro to be specific for cytomegalovirus antigens. According to a later analysis, TCR association rates differed among HLA loci, with DRB1 alleles showing the most associated TCRs and HLA-C alleles showing the fewest. Approximately 16 rarely observed V segments, including chromosome 9 orphons, were excluded from the earlier analysis of a few hundred of the donors because counts were too low. A further reported finding was that TCR beta sequences accurately predicted the HLA-A and HLA-B alleles for most subjects in the first cohort. CMV serostatus was the only immune exposure information available for the cohort. Some IMGT-functional V segments, including TRBV6-2 and TRBV6-3, could not be told apart with the 87-base-pair reads, so those segments were excluded.

V sheds 6 bases and J sheds 5 bases, leaving 10 bases between their ends. From the cysteine up to the phenylalanine, the CDR3 has a length of 11 residues. The retained sequence is limited to the CDR3, 33 bases, with the frame set at the first base. CDR1 and CDR2 were assigned from the germline V gene (reference sequence) as DFQATT and SNEGSKA. The sample was PBMCs. This chain joins TRBV20-1 to TRBJ1-2, with the D segment identity uncertain. This receptor was obtained from a female donor in good health and CMV-seropositive. DNA sequence: TGCAGTGCCATCCACCAGTATGGCTACACCTTC. Translated, this is CSAIHQYGYTF.